This TCR beta chain was profiled in a study of blood T cell repertoires in COVID-19. Turning to the study itself: Sources were T cells, B-cell-depleted T cells, or PBMCs; the material itself was cDNA or gDNA.

Per the study methods: Amplified reference gene primers provided the basis for estimating nucleated cell counts. The table came from immunoSEQ multiplex PCR; TCRdb's copy has only in-frame clones and leaves some out. That table is the source of V, J and clone size, and D and trimming were worked out from the DNA. Among 98,000 or so clones listed, roughly 82% were seen once. Germline V CDR1 and CDR2: SGHVS, FQNEAQ. V lost 4 bases to trimming and J lost 4 bases, with 13 bases between them. This CDR3 is 14 amino acids long. The sequence was obtained from a man aged 55 to 70 with acute or convalescent COVID-19. Sequencing was done on a sample of peripheral blood. V gene TRBV7-8 combines with J gene TRBJ1-1; possible D gene TRBD1, 5 bases. The CDR3 coding sequence is TGTGCCAGCAGCTCCGGGACTCTAACCACTGAAGCTTTCTTT. Translation: CASSSGTLTTEAFF. Complete variable domain (other parts from reference TRBV7-8 and TRBJ1-1): GAGVSQSPRYKVAKRGQDVALRCDPISGHVSLFWYQQALGQGPEFLTYFQNEAQLDKSGLPSDRFFAERPEGSVSTLKIQRTQQEDSAVYLCASSSGTLTTEAFFGQGTRLTVV.